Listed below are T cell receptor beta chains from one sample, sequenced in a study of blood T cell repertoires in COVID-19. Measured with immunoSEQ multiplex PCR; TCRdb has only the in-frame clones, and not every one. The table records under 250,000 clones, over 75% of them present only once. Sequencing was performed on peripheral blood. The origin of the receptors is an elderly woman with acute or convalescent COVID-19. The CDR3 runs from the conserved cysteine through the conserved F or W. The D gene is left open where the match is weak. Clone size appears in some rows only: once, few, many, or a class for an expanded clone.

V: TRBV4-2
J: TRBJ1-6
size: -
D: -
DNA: TGTGCCAGCAGCCAAGGAGTCCAGGGTCCAGAATCACCCCTCCACTTT
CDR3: CASSQGVQGPESPLHF

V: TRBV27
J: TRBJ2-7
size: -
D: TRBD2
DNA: TGTGCCAGCAGTTTAAGGCCCTCCCCGACTAGCGGCTACGAGCAGTACTTC
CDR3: CASSLRPSPTSGYEQYF

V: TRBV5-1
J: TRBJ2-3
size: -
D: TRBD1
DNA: TGCGCCAGCAGCGTAGGACATGGGGGGACAGGGGGCGATACGCAGTATTTT
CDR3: CASSVGHGGTGGDTQYF

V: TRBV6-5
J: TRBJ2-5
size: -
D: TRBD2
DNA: TGTGCCAGCACTGGACTAGCGGGAGGAGAGACCCAGTACTTC
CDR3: CASTGLAGGETQYF

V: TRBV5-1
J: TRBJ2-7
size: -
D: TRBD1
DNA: TGCGCCAGCAGCTTTGGGACAGGGGGAGCCTCCGAGCAGTACTTC
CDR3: CASSFGTGGASEQYF

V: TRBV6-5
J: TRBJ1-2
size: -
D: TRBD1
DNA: TGTGCCAGCAGTTCCCGTTCCGCAAAGGGGGCGGACGGCTACACCTTC
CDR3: CASSSRSAKGADGYTF

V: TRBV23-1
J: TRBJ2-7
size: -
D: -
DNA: TGCGCCAGCAGTCAATCAAGGGACACCTCCTACGAGCAGTACTTC
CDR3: CASSQSRDTSYEQYF

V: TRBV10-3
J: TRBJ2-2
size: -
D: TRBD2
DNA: TGTGCCATCAGTGAGACCGGCGGGGGGGCGAACACCGGGGAGCTGTTTTTT
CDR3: CAISETGGGANTGELFF

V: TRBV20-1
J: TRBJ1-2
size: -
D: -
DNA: TGCAGTGCTAGAGTTCAAAATGGCTACACCTTC
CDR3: CSARVQNGYTF

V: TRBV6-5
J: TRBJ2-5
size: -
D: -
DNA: TGTGCCGGAGCCATGTACCAAGAGACCCAGTACTTC
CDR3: CAGAMYQETQYF

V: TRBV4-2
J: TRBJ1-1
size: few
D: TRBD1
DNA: TGTGCCAGCAGCCATGCTCGGGACAGGGGGGACGCTTTCTTT
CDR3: CASSHARDRGDAFF

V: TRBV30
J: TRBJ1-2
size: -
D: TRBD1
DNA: TGTGCCTGGAGGGTCAGGGGGCCTTATTATGGCTACACCTTC
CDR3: CAWRVRGPYYGYTF

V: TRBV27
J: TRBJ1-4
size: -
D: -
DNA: TGTGCCAGCAGTTGGGGTCGCGGGGGGTTAGAAAAACTGTTTTTT
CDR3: CASSWGRGGLEKLFF

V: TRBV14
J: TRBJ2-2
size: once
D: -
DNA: TGTGCCAGCAGCCTCACAGGGAAGAACACCGGGGAGCTGTTTTTT
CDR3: CASSLTGKNTGELFF

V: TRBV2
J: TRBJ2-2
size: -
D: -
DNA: TGTGCCAGCTCGGTCCACACCGGGGAGCTGTTTTTT
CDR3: CASSVHTGELFF

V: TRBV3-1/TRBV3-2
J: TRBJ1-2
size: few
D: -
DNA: TGTGCCAGCAGCCAAGGGTCGGGGGCTAACTATGGCTACACCTTC
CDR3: CASSQGSGANYGYTF

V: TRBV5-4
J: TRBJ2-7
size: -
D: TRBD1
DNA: TGTGCCAGCAGCTTGGGACAGGGATTGACCTACGAGCAGTACTTC
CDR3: CASSLGQGLTYEQYF

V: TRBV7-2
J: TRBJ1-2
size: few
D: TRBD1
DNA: TGTGCCAGCAGCTTAGCGGGACAGGGGTATGATGGCTACACCTTC
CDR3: CASSLAGQGYDGYTF

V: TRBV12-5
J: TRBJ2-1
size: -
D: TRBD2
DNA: TGTGCTAGTGGTTTGGTGGCTAGCGGGAGGCATGAGCAGTTCTTC
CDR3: CASGLVASGRHEQFF

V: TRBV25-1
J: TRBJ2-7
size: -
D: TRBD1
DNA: TGTGCCAGCAGTGACCTGGACAGGGGACATTACGAGCAGTACTTC
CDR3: CASSDLDRGHYEQYF

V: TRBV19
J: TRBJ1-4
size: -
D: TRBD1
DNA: TGTGCCAGTAGTAGGACAGGGGGAACTAATGAAAAACTGTTTTTT
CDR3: CASSRTGGTNEKLFF

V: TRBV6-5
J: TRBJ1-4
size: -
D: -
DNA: TGTGCCAGCAGTATCGGGGGAGAAAAACTGTTTTTT
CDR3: CASSIGGEKLFF

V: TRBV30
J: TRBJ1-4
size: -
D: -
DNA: TGTGCCTCGCGGGGAACAACTAATGAAAAACTGTTTTTT
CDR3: CASRGTTNEKLFF

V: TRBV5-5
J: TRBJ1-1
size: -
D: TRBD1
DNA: TGTGCCAGCACTGAAGGGACAGGCATGATGAACACTGAAGCTTTCTTT
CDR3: CASTEGTGMMNTEAFF

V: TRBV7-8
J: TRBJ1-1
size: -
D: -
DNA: TGTGCCAGCAGCCCAGCGGGGCGGTTGAACACTGAAGCTTTCTTT
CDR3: CASSPAGRLNTEAFF

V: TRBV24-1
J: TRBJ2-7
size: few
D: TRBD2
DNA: TGTGCCACCAGTATAAGCGGGAGAATGTACGAGCAGTACTTC
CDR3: CATSISGRMYEQYF

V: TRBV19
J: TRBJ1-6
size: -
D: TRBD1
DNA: TGTGCCAGTACCGACAGGGGGTATAATTCACCCCTCCACTTT
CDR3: CASTDRGYNSPLHF

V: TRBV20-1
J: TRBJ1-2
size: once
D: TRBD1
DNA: TGCAGTGCTAGTCGTCGGGACAGGGATGGCTACACCTTC
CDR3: CSASRRDRDGYTF

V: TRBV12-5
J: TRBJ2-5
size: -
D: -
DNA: TGTGCTAGTGGTTTAGAGACGACAGGACAAGAGACCCAGTACTTC
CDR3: CASGLETTGQETQYF

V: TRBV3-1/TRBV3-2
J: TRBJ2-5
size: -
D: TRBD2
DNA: TGTGCCAGCAGCCAGAGCGGGGTCCAAGAGACCCAGTACTTC
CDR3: CASSQSGVQETQYF

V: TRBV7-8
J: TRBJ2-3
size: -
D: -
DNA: TGTGCCAGCAGCTTAGCCCCCCAGACAGATACGCAGTATTTT
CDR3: CASSLAPQTDTQYF

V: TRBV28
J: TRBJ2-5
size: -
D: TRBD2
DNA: TGTGCCAGCAGTTTATTTCCGTTAGCGGGAGGAGAGACCCAGTACTTC
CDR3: CASSLFPLAGGETQYF

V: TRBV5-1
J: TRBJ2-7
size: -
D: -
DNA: TGCGCCAGCAGCTTGGCCCCAGCGGGGCAGGGGAACTCCTACGAGCAGTACTTC
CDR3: CASSLAPAGQGNSYEQYF

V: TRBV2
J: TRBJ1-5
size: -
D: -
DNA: TGTGCCAGCAGTGACGGCAATCAGCCCCAGCATTTT
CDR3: CASSDGNQPQHF

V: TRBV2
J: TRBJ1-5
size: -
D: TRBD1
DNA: TGTGCCAGCAGTGGGCAAGGGTGGGACAGAAATCAGCCCCAGCATTTT
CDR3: CASSGQGWDRNQPQHF

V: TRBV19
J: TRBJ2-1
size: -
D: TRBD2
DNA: TGTGCCAGTAGTATCCTAGCGGGAGGGCCGGTTGAGCAGTTCTTC
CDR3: CASSILAGGPVEQFF

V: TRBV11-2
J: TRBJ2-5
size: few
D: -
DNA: TGTGCCAGCAGCTTAGGGCCCTCATTTGAGACCCAGTACTTC
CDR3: CASSLGPSFETQYF

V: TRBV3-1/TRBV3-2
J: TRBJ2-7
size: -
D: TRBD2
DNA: TGTGCCAGCAGCCAGGGGGGGGGAGTCTCCTACGAGCAGTACTTC
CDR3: CASSQGGGVSYEQYF

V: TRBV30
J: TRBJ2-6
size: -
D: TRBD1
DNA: TGTGCCTGGAGTTTGGGACAGAACTCTGGGGCCAACGTCCTGACTTTC
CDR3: CAWSLGQNSGANVLTF

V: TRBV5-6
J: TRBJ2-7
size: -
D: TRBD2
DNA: TGTGCCAGCAGCTCCGTTAGCGGGAGAGGCTACGAGCAGTACTTC
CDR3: CASSSVSGRGYEQYF

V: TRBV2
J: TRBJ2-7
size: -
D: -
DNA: TGTGCCAGCAGTCAACAGGTTGTGAACGAGCAGTACTTC
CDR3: CASSQQVVNEQYF

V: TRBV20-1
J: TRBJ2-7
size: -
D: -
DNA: TGCAGTGCTAGAGGGCCCGAGCAGTACTTC
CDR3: CSARGPEQYF

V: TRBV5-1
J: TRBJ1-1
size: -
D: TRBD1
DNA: TGCGCCAGCAGCCCAACCGGGACAGGGACGCCTGAAGCTTTCTTT
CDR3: CASSPTGTGTPEAFF

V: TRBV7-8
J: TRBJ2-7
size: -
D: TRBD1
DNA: TGTGCCAGCAGCTTCGGGACAGGGAGGTCTGGCGAGCAGTACTTC
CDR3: CASSFGTGRSGEQYF

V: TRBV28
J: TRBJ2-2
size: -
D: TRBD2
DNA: TGTGCCAGCAGAACCCGGGCGGGAGGCGGCGGGGAGCTGTTTTTT
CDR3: CASRTRAGGGGELFF

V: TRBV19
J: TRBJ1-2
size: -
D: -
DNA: TGTGCCAGTAGTATTCTACAGGGTAACTATGGCTACACCTTC
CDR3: CASSILQGNYGYTF

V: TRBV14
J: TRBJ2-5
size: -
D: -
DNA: TGTGCCAGCAGCCAACTTCGCGGGGGCGATTTTCAAGAGACCCAGTACTTC
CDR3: CASSQLRGGDFQETQYF

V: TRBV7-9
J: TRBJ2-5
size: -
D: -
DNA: TGTGCCAGCAGCTTAGGTGGAGGTGCGGAGACCCAGTACTTC
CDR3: CASSLGGGAETQYF

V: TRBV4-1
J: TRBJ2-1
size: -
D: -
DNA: TGCGCCAGCAGCCAAGATGTCATTAGCTCCTACAATGAGCAGTTCTTC
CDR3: CASSQDVISSYNEQFF

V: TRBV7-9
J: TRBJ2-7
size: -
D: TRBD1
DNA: TGTGCCAGCAGCCTGACCGGGACAGGGGAACACGAGCAGTACTTC
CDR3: CASSLTGTGEHEQYF

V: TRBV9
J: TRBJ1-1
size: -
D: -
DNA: TGTGCCAGCAGCGTAGCTCCAGGGTTGAACACTGAAGCTTTCTTT
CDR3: CASSVAPGLNTEAFF

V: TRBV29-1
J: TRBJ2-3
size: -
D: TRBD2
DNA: TGCAGCGTTTTGGTCCACCTTAGCGGGACTACAGATACGCAGTATTTT
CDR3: CSVLVHLSGTTDTQYF

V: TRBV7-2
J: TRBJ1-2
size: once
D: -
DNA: TGTGCCAGCAGAGAACAGGATACTAACTATGGCTACACCTTC
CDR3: CASREQDTNYGYTF